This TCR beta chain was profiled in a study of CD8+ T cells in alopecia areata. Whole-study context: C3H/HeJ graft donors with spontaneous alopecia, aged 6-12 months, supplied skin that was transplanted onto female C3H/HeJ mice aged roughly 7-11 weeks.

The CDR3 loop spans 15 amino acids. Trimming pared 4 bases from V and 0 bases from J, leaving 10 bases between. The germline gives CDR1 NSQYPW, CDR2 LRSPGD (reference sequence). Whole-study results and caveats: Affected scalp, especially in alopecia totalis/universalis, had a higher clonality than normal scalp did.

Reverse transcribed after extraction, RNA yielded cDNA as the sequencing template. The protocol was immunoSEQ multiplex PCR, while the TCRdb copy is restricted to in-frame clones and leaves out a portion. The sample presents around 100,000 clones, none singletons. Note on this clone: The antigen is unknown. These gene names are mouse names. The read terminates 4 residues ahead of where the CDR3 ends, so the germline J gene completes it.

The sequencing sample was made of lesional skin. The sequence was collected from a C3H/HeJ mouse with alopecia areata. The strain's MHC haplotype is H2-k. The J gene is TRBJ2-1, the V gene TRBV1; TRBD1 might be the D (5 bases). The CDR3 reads CTCSGRQGNYAEQFF. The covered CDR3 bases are TGCACCTGCAGTGGGCGCCAGGGTAACTATGCT. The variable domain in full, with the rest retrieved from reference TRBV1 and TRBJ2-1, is VTLLEQNPRWRLVPRGQAVNLRCILKNSQYPWMSWYQQDLQKQLQWLFTLRSPGDKEVKSLPGADYLATRVTDTELRLQVANMSQGRTLYCTCSGRQGNYAEQFFGPGTRLTVL.